The 8 T cell receptor beta chains presented below share a single source sample, sequenced in a study of chemoradiotherapy in HPV16-positive cancers. Here immunoSEQ multiplex PCR was the method, and the copy in TCRdb shows in-frame clones only, minus some. This repertoire shows around 4,400 clones, almost 90% found once; its top ten account for about 2.9%. Collection took place from a patient who underwent chemoradiotherapy. These TCRs come from a human donor with HPV-associated anogenital cancer.

This chain uses TRBV2 with TRBJ2-1, with unresolved D. CDR1 is SNHLY and CDR2 is FYNNEI in the germline V gene. V lost 8 bases and J 1 base, leaving 9 bases between the germline ends. This CDR3 is built from 13 residues. CDR3 sequence (DNA): TGTGCCAGCTCCCGAACATCCTACAATGAGCAGTTCTTC. As protein: CASSRTSYNEQFF.

The rearrangement uses TRBV5-4 and TRBJ1-2; no clear D. The germline V gene has CDR1 SGHNT and CDR2 YYREEE (reference sequence). Trimming took off 4 bases at V and 6 bases at J, with 16 bases between the two ends. CDR3 size: 14 residues. The CDR3 reads CASSPRMGLDGYTF. The CDR3 DNA reads TGTGCCAGCAGCCCACGTATGGGGTTAGATGGCTACACCTTC. The whole variable domain, filled in from reference TRBV5-4 and TRBJ1-2, reads ETGVTQSPTHLIKTRGQQVTLRCSSQSGHNTVSWYQQALGQGPQFIFQYYREEENGRGNFPPRFSGLQFPNYSSELNVNALELDDSALYLCASSPRMGLDGYTFGSGTRLTVV.

This sequence joins TRBV10-3 and TRBJ1-1; D is ambiguous. The CDR3 extends over 12 amino acids. Per the germline V gene, CDR1 is ENHRY and CDR2 is SYGVKD. V was pared by 1 base and J by 6 bases, with 6 bases between. The CDR3 sequence is CAISEFGSEAFF. The DNA of the CDR3 is TGTGCCATCAGTGAGTTTGGCTCTGAAGCTTTCTTT.

The chain joins TRBV5-4 to TRBJ1-2; the D gene is possibly TRBD1 (6 bases). The CDR3 spans 15 residues. Trimming took off 0 bases at V and 4 bases at J, with 13 bases between the two ends. Germline-derived CDR1 and CDR2 are SGHNT and YYREEE (reference sequence). CDR3 amino acids: CASSLGAEGVYGYTF. CDR3 nucleotide sequence: TGTGCCAGCAGCTTGGGCGCTGAGGGGGTCTATGGCTACACCTTC. Full variable domain (missing parts from reference TRBV5-4 and TRBJ1-2): ETGVTQSPTHLIKTRGQQVTLRCSSQSGHNTVSWYQQALGQGPQFIFQYYREEENGRGNFPPRFSGLQFPNYSSELNVNALELDDSALYLCASSLGAEGVYGYTFGSGTRLTVV.

The gene calls are TRBV5-6 and TRBJ1-3; D remains ambiguous. Trimming took off 0 bases at V and 3 bases at J, with 13 bases between the two ends. This CDR3 has 16 amino acids. CDR1 is SGHDT, CDR2 YYEEEE, per germline. CDR3 in amino acids: CASSLAVSGFGNTIYF. Written as DNA, the CDR3 is TGTGCCAGCAGCTTGGCCGTATCGGGCTTTGGAAACACCATATATTTT.

The chain couples TRBV30 to TRBJ1-1; the D is unclear. There are 14 residues in the CDR3. The V and J ends lost 4 bases and 2 bases respectively, with 14 bases between them. Germline values: CDR1 GTSNPN, CDR2 SVGIG (reference sequence). For the CDR3, the DNA is TGTGCCTGGAATAAGGACCACATAAACACTGAAGCTTTCTTT. This encodes CAWNKDHINTEAFF.

The chain employs TRBV6-5 and TRBJ1-5, with a weak D call TRBD1 (6 bases). Per germline, CDR1 MNHEY and CDR2 SVGAGI. This CDR3 contains 15 residues. Trimming pared 6 bases from V and 0 bases from J, leaving 12 bases between. This CDR3 is CASSQDRPSNQPQHF. CDR3 DNA: TGTGCCAGCAGCCAGGACAGACCTAGCAATCAGCCCCAGCATTTT.

The J gene is TRBJ2-1, the V gene TRBV5-6; 7 nucleotides align to TRBD1. CDR1 SGHDT and CDR2 YYEEEE come from the germline V gene. The CDR3 runs to 14 residues. After removal of 3 bases from V and 8 bases from J, the junction contained 8 bases not matched to a gene. CDR3 protein: CASSSTGIGDEQFF. The DNA for the CDR3 is TGTGCCAGCAGCTCGACAGGGATTGGGGATGAGCAGTTCTTC.